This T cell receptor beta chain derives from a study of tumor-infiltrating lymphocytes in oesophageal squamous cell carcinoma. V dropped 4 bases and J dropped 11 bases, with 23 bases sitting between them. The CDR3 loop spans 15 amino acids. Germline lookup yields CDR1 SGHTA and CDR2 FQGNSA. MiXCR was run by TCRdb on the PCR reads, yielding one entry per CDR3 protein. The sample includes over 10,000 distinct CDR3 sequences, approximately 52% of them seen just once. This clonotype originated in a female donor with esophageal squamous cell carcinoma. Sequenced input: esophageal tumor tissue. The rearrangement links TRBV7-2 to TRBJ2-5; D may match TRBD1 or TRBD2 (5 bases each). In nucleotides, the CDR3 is TGTGCCAGCAGCTATCGGGGCAGAGGGGCACATGAGCAGTACTTC. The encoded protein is CASSYRGRGAHEQYF. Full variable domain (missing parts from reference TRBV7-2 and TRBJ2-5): GAGVSQSPSNKVTEKGKDVELRCDPISGHTALYWYRQSLGQGLEFLIYFQGNSAPDKSGLPSDRFSAERTGGSVSTLTIQRTQQEDSAVYLCASSYRGRGAHEQYFGPGTRLLVL.